The clone carrying this T cell receptor beta chain has a count of ten or more. Trimming cost V 5 bases and J 11 bases; bases outside gene matches: 12. The CDR3 extends over 16 amino acids. CDR1 SGHAT and CDR2 FQNNGV come from the germline V gene. The patients chosen for sequencing had shown expansion of CD8+CD57+ cells (detected by flow cytometry). Patients were untreated when blood was sampled. The data were taken from a study of CD8+CD57+ T cells in acquired aplastic anemia. The use of genomic DNA as template underpinned the TCR beta VDJ and CDR3 profiling. From the reads, TCRdb called clonotypes with MiXCR, one entry per CDR3 protein. The table includes roughly 170,000 distinct CDR3 sequences, about 44% detected once.

This TCR derives from a human donor with aplastic anemia. The material sequenced was sorted CD4+, CD8+, or CD8+CD57+ T cells (not recorded which) from PBMCs. This chain links TRBV11-2 with TRBJ1-6; 10 nucleotides match TRBD1. The CDR3 region has the DNA TGTGCCAGCAGCCGGAATCAGGACAGGGGGTCGGCACCCCTCCACTTT. Its translation is CASSRNQDRGSAPLHF.